Reported below is one T cell receptor (beta chain). The sample originates from a study of shared clonotypes between healthy human individuals. Data came from immunoSEQ multiplex PCR; TCRdb stores just in-frame clones and leaves some out. The sample shows approximately 2,300,000 clones, around 92% of them seen only once. CDR3 length: 17 amino acids. Germline CDR1 is MDHEN and CDR2 is SYDVKM. V was pared by 11 bases and J by 0 bases, with 20 bases between. Sequenced material: naive CD4+ T cells from PBMCs. Sample subset: CD45RA+ positively selected. The V and J genes are TRBV28 and TRBJ2-6; weak D call: TRBD1 (6 bases). The TCR originated in a man aged 18 to 30 in good health. Some clones in this sample may be carry-over from other donors' samples. CDR3: CAALGTIGASGANVLTF. The CDR3 region has the DNA TGTGCCGCCCTGGGGACAATCGGGGCCTCTGGGGCCAACGTCCTGACTTTC. Supplemented by reference TRBV28 and TRBJ2-6, the full variable domain reads DVKVTQSSRYLVKRTGEKVFLECVQDMDHENMFWYRQDPGLGLRLIYFSYDVKMKEKGDIPEGYSVSREKKERFSLILESASTNQTSMYLCAALGTIGASGANVLTFGAGSRLTVL.